This TCR beta chain was observed in a study of blood T cells in healthy people across ages. It was with a sample-barcoded 5' primer and a J-beta primer mix that a second PCR of about 7 to 12 cycles was run. TCRdb independently ran MiXCR on the 5' RACE reads; one entry per CDR3 protein. The data hold about 640,000 distinct CDR3 sequences, with about 28% observed a single time. Notes on the study in general: TCR beta diversity per million T cells fell roughly linearly with age.

Regarding this clonotype: Its antigen is unknown.

Trimming stripped 5 bases from V and 11 bases from J, with 12 bases between. From germline, CDR1 is MNHEY and CDR2 SVGEGT. The CDR3 sequence is 11 residues long. Sequencing was carried out using blood. This receptor was taken from an elderly woman in good health. The chain joins TRBV6-2 or TRBV6-3 to TRBJ1-2; no firm D call. The CDR3 protein is CASSPEAGYTF. The CDR3 region has the DNA TGTGCCAGCAGTCCCGAGGCTGGATACACCTTC.